Presented here are 26 T cell receptor beta chains from one specimen sequenced in a study of T cells in Graves' hyperthyroidism and ophthalmopathy. The source material, RNA transcripts, was used to amplify TCR beta CDR3 regions. First-round RT-PCR targeting the TCR CDR3 was performed with the HTBI primer set. MiXCR, applied by TCRdb to the multiplex PCR reads, yields one record per CDR3 protein. The table shows about 640,000 distinct CDR3 sequences, with 20% occurring only once. Source material: blood. The receptors were gathered from a man aged 30 to 39 with Graves' ophthalmopathy.

On this clonotype itself: Sequence at one end of the junction differs from germline and may be a read error. J is TRBJ1-1 and V is TRBV20-1; D not resolved. CDR1 is DFQATT and CDR2 is SNEGSKA in the germline V gene (reference sequence). The CDR3 has 11 residues. The CDR3 coding sequence is TGCATTGCTAAAGGAAGATTCGGGGCTTTCTTT. This gives the protein CIAKGRFGAFF.

The chain uses TRBV3-1 and TRBJ2-3, with a weak D call TRBD2 (6 bases). V was trimmed by 4 bases and J by 5 bases, leaving 10 bases between them. CDR3 length equals 13 residues. CDR1 and CDR2 (germline): LGHDT, YNNKEL (reference sequence). CDR3 amino acids: CASSRRGGDTQYF. The CDR3 DNA sequence: TGTGCCAGCAGCCGTAGGGGAGGAGATACGCAGTATTTT.

Points on this clonotype: A much larger clone is a single base away; this may be a read error. J is TRBJ2-7 and V is TRBV20-1; D unclear. The DNA end is more similar to TRBJ2-1, so the J call may be wrong. The CDR3 runs 13 residues. Germline assignment: CDR1 DFQATT and CDR2 SNEGSKA (reference sequence). Here the CDR3 reads CSARSDSSYEQFF. CDR3 nucleotide sequence: TGCAGTGCTAGATCAGATTCGTCCTACGAGCAGTTCTTC.

The rearrangement links TRBV19 to TRBJ2-7; TRBD1 matches at 7 bases. J was trimmed by 4 bases and V by 4 bases; bases with no gene match: 1. This CDR3 region has 12 residues. CDR1 LNHDA and CDR2 SQIVND come from the germline V gene (reference sequence). The CDR3 reads CASSKGAYEQYF. Written as DNA, the CDR3 is TGTGCCAGTAGTAAGGGGGCGTACGAGCAGTACTTC.

This clonotype has ten or more counts. This chain connects TRBV27 to TRBJ1-5; the match to TRBD1 covers 9 bases. This CDR3 contains 17 residues. J lost 7 bases, V lost 5 bases, and 15 bases had no gene match. Germline-derived CDR1 and CDR2 are MNHEY and SMNVEV (reference sequence). The CDR3 here is CASSPYGDRARGQPQHF. The CDR3, as DNA: TGTGCCAGCAGTCCCTACGGGGACAGGGCGAGGGGACAGCCCCAGCATTTT.

Of note for this clonotype: A much larger clone differs by one base, so this may be a read error. The rearrangement joins TRBV13 to TRBJ1-2, with 7 bases fitting TRBD1. The germline V gene has CDR1 PRHDT and CDR2 FYEKMQ (reference sequence). The CDR3 has 14 residues. The CDR3 region is CASSPGQNHYSYTF. In DNA, the CDR3 is TGTGCCAGCAGCCCGGGACAGAACCACTATAGCTACACCTTC.

This clonotype was counted a few times. V and J are TRBV27 and TRBJ2-2, with D possibly called TRBD1 or TRBD2 (5 bases each). There are 14 residues in the CDR3. Trimming took off 2 bases at V and 6 bases at J, with 10 bases between the two ends. The germline gives CDR1 MNHEY, CDR2 SMNVEV (reference sequence). CDR3 region: CASSLILGAGELFF. In nucleotides, the CDR3 is TGTGCCAGCAGTTTAATTTTGGGGGCCGGGGAGCTGTTTTTT.

This chain uses TRBV28 with TRBJ1-2; 9 bases align to TRBD1. The CDR3 is made up of 16 amino acids. Germline trimming cut 5 bases from V and 3 bases from J; bases unmatched to any gene: 10. In germline, CDR1 is MDHEN, CDR2 SYDVKM. This CDR3 is CASSGPGQGRDYGYTF. Written as DNA, the CDR3 is TGTGCCAGCAGTGGTCCGGGACAGGGTAGAGACTATGGCTACACCTTC.

Many counts were recorded for this clonotype. The chain combines TRBV5-1 with TRBJ2-7, with D maybe TRBD1 (6 bases). Trimming stripped 2 bases from V and 4 bases from J, with 13 bases between. Germline loops: CDR1 SGHRS, CDR2 YFSETQ. The length of the CDR3 is 14 residues. This CDR3 reads CASSFEGRGYEQYF. Here the CDR3 DNA reads TGCGCCAGCAGCTTTGAGGGCAGGGGATACGAGCAGTACTTC.

This clonotype was detected ten times or more. V usage is TRBV20-1 and J usage is TRBJ1-5; tentatively, D is TRBD1 (5 bases). CDR3 length: 14 residues. Between the trimmed V and J ends, which lost 0 bases and 2 bases, there was a span of 8 bases. Per the germline V gene, CDR1 is DFQATT and CDR2 is SNEGSKA (reference sequence). CDR3: CSARDGTRNQPQHF. CDR3 DNA: TGCAGTGCTAGAGACGGGACGCGCAATCAGCCCCAGCATTTT.

This clonotype was recorded a few times. The gene calls are TRBV6-1 and TRBJ2-7; D possibly uses TRBD1 or TRBD2 (6 bases each). Trimming took 8 bases from V and 4 from J, leaving 12 bases between them. This CDR3 comprises 12 residues. Germline V gene lookup returns CDR1 MNHNS and CDR2 SASEGT. Here the CDR3 DNA reads TGTGCCAGCCGACAGGAGGGGTACGAGCAGTACTTC. The encoded protein is CASRQEGYEQYF.

The genes are TRBV6-2 or TRBV6-3 and TRBJ1-5; D not resolved. Germline V gene sequence: CDR1 MNHEY, CDR2 SVGEGT. Trimming shortened V by 9 bases and J by 7 bases, and 10 bases separated the two germline ends. The length of the CDR3 is 11 residues. CDR3 region: CARKGRQPQHF. The CDR3 DNA is TGTGCCAGAAAAGGGAGGCAGCCCCAGCATTTT.

This clonotype was detected a few times. V gene TRBV3-1 combines with J gene TRBJ2-5, with a possible D match to TRBD1 (6 bases). The CDR3 has 17 amino acids. Trimming removed 4 bases from V and 1 base from J, with 19 bases in between. Germline assignment: CDR1 LGHDT and CDR2 YNNKEL (reference sequence). CDR3 sequence (DNA): TGTGCCAGCAGCCCTAATACCCGACAGGCCTTCCAAGAGACCCAGTACTTC. This encodes CASSPNTRQAFQETQYF.

The chain joins TRBV6-5 to TRBJ2-4; 11 bases match TRBD2. CDR3 length equals 16 residues. V lost 2 bases, J lost 6 bases, and 6 bases stayed unmatched. CDR1 is MNHEY, CDR2 SVGAGI, per germline. The CDR3: CASSYGLAGGGNIQYF. For the CDR3, the DNA is TGTGCCAGCAGTTACGGACTAGCGGGTGGTGGAAACATTCAGTACTTC.

V and J are TRBV28 and TRBJ2-5, with D unclear. CDR3 length: 15 residues. Germline CDR1 and CDR2: MDHEN and SYDVKM. V lost 6 bases, J lost 1 base, and 15 bases lay in between. The CDR3 DNA reads as TGTGCCAGCAGCCTGAACGGGTTGATCCAAGAGACCCAGTACTTC. Translated: CASSLNGLIQETQYF.

This clonotype was seen more than once but under ten times. This chain uses TRBV6-1 with TRBJ1-1, with D unresolved. The CDR3 spans 12 residues. The germline V gene has CDR1 MNHNS and CDR2 SASEGT. Between the trimmed V and J ends, which lost 1 base and 6 bases, there was a span of 6 bases. CDR3 DNA: TGTGCCAGCAGTGAAGATCGCGCTGAAGCTTTCTTT. Translation gives CASSEDRAEAFF.

The V and J genes are TRBV6-1 and TRBJ1-2; D is perhaps TRBD1 (5 bases). This CDR3 spans 16 amino acids. V dropped 0 bases and J dropped 8 bases, with 19 bases sitting between them. The germline V gene encodes CDR1 MNHNS and CDR2 SASEGT. DNA for the CDR3: TGTGCCAGCAGTGAAGCGGGGGACTGGGAGGTATACGGCTACACCTTC. Translated, it gives CASSEAGDWEVYGYTF.

In this sample, this clonotype turned up many times. V is TRBV2 and J is TRBJ1-1, with D unclear. V was shortened by 1 base and J by 0 bases, with 9 bases between the two germline ends. Germline V CDR1 and CDR2: SNHLY, FYNNEI. The CDR3 length is 15 residues. The CDR3: CASSEDAALNTEAFF. DNA of the CDR3: TGTGCCAGCAGTGAAGACGCAGCTCTGAACACTGAAGCTTTCTTT. The full variable domain, its missing parts supplied by reference TRBV2 and TRBJ1-1, is EPEVTQTPSHQVTQMGQEVILRCVPISNHLYFYWYRQILGQKVEFLVSFYNNEISEKSEIFDDQFSVERPDGSNFTLKIRSTKLEDSAMYFCASSEDAALNTEAFFGQGTRLTVV.

This clonotype was seen more than once but under ten times. J is TRBJ2-1 and V is TRBV6-1, with 9 positions matching TRBD2. Unmatched junction bases numbered 9, after V lost 6 bases and J lost 6 bases. The CDR3 totals 15 residues. Germline CDR1 and CDR2: MNHNS and SASEGT. CDR3 sequence reads: CASSLGLARANEQFF. Here the CDR3 DNA reads TGTGCCAGCAGCCTTGGACTAGCGAGGGCCAATGAGCAGTTCTTC.

This clonotype was recorded at least ten times. V and J are TRBV28 and TRBJ2-3; 9 bases are shared with TRBD1. The CDR3 covers 19 residues. V lost 5 bases, J lost 5 bases, and 20 bases stayed unmatched. Germline V gene lookup returns CDR1 MDHEN and CDR2 SYDVKM. The CDR3 bases are TGTGCCAGCAGTCCGAGGGGACCAGGACAGGGGTTAAGTGGAGATACGCAGTATTTT. As protein: CASSPRGPGQGLSGDTQYF.

This clonotype was observed a few times. J is TRBJ1-3 and V is TRBV3-1; D not resolved. The CDR3 has 15 residues. The germline V and J ends were trimmed by 7 bases and 4 bases, with 17 bases remaining between them. The germline V gene encodes CDR1 LGHDT and CDR2 YNNKEL (reference sequence). For the CDR3, the DNA is TGTGCCAGCACCCGCACTTCCGCGAGGGGAAACACCATATATTTT. Residues: CASTRTSARGNTIYF.

This clonotype has a handful of counts. V usage is TRBV5-1 and J usage is TRBJ2-7; TRBD1 is a possible D gene (6 bases). V was trimmed by 2 bases and J by 5 bases, leaving 11 bases between them. Germline V gives CDR1 SGHRS, CDR2 YFSETQ. This CDR3 has 13 residues. The CDR3 region is CASSLQGTHEQYF. The CDR3 DNA is TGCGCCAGCAGCTTACAGGGAACCCACGAGCAGTACTTC.

This clonotype has only a few counts. The V and J genes are TRBV28 and TRBJ2-7, with D perhaps matching TRBD2 (5 bases). Germline CDR1 MDHEN, CDR2 SYDVKM. Between the trimmed V and J ends, which lost 10 bases and 2 bases, there was a span of 18 bases. The CDR3 covers 14 residues. The CDR3 is CATQKPEAPYEQYF. The CDR3, as DNA: TGTGCCACCCAGAAGCCGGAGGCCCCCTACGAGCAGTACTTC.

The V and J genes are TRBV27 and TRBJ2-3; D is possibly TRBD1 (6 bases). Germline lookup yields CDR1 MNHEY and CDR2 SMNVEV (reference sequence). This CDR3 comprises 12 residues. The V and J ends lost 5 bases and 12 bases respectively, with 15 bases between them. The CDR3 bases are TGTGCCAGCAGTGGCCCTACAGGGTTACAGTATTTT. Translated, it gives CASSGPTGLQYF.

Only a few counts were recorded for this clonotype. This chain links TRBV20-1 with TRBJ2-7, with TRBD2 identical over 9 bases. CDR1 is DFQATT and CDR2 is SNEGSKA in the germline V gene (reference sequence). The V and J ends lost 5 bases and 2 bases, in that order; junction bases with no gene match: 13. CDR3 length equals 16 residues. CDR3: CSAFSGSKGMPYEQYF. CDR3 in DNA: TGCAGTGCTTTTAGCGGGAGTAAGGGGATGCCCTACGAGCAGTACTTC.

This clonotype was seen a single time. A much more abundant neighbour one base away suggests this may be a read error. This chain joins TRBV28 and TRBJ2-1, with D possibly matching TRBD2 (6 bases). This CDR3 is 15 amino acids long. The germline CDR1 and CDR2 sequences are MDHEN and SYDVKM. The V gene lost 2 bases and the J gene lost 5 bases, with 13 bases spanning the gap. CDR3 region: CASSLSRRDDNEQFF. The CDR3, as DNA: TGTGCCAGCAGTTTAAGCAGGAGGGACGACAATGAGCAGTTCTTC.